Following are 19 T cell receptor beta chains from one sample sequenced in a study of control samples from healthy donors and cancer patients. Generated by immunoSEQ multiplex PCR, the TCRdb table keeps only in-frame clones and is missing some. The sample contains about 28,000 clones, roughly 91% of which appear only once. The material sequenced was PBMCs. These receptors were collected from a man aged 50-60 years with lung cancer.

V and J are TRBV9 and TRBJ2-5, with TRBD2 matching 10 bases. The CDR3 consists of 17 residues. The ends lost 3 bases at V and 0 bases at J; junction bases unmatched: 8. Germline CDR1 reads SGDLS; CDR2 reads YYNGEE. The CDR3 nucleotides read TGTGCCAGCAGCGCCGGTTTTAGCGGGGGGAACCAAGAGACCCAGTACTTC. It yields the protein CASSAGFSGGNQETQYF.

The chain combines TRBV5-6 with TRBJ1-2; D is undetermined. Germline V CDR1 and CDR2: SGHDT, YYEEEE. Trimming stripped 1 base from V and 4 bases from J, with 2 bases between. There are 11 residues in the CDR3. The CDR3 loop is CASSLSYGYTF. The DNA for the CDR3 is TGTGCCAGCAGCTTGAGCTATGGCTACACCTTC.

The genes are TRBV28 and TRBJ1-1, with 12 nucleotides matching TRBD1. The CDR3 consists of 17 residues. CDR1 is MDHEN, CDR2 SYDVKM, per germline. V trimming: 6 bases; J trimming: 2 bases; junction bases outside the gene matches: 10. The CDR3 DNA is TGTGCCAGCAGCCCAGGGACAGGGGGCGCCTCAAACACTGAAGCTTTCTTT. The encoded protein is CASSPGTGGASNTEAFF.

The sample holds one count of this clone. The V call is TRBV11-2, the J call TRBJ2-3; unclear D gene. V dropped 5 bases and J dropped 7 bases, with 10 bases sitting between them. The CDR3 loop spans 12 amino acids. The germline V gene has CDR1 SGHAT and CDR2 FQNNGV. DNA for the CDR3: TGTGCCAGCAGCCAACAGCAAAATACGCAGTATTTT. Translation: CASSQQQNTQYF.

The chain is built from TRBV20-1 and TRBJ2-5, with D unclear. The V gene's germline CDR1 is DFQATT and CDR2 SNEGSKA (reference sequence). Trimming stripped 4 bases from V and 5 bases from J, with 8 bases between. The CDR3 is 11 residues long. For the CDR3, the DNA is TGCAGTGCTACAGTTGGGGAGACCCAGTACTTC. The encoded protein is CSATVGETQYF.

The chain has TRBV6-4 and TRBJ1-2; D gene uncertain. The V gene's germline CDR1 is MRHNA and CDR2 SNTAGT. The CDR3 totals 13 residues. Trimming pared 8 bases from V and 0 bases from J, leaving 10 bases between. The CDR3 loop reads CASSASANYGYTF. The CDR3 nucleotides read TGTGCCAGCTCCGCGTCGGCTAACTATGGCTACACCTTC.

V is TRBV10-3 and J is TRBJ1-5; D gene ambiguous. V lost 7 bases and J lost 1, with 8 bases in between. Germline values: CDR1 ENHRY, CDR2 SYGVKD. The CDR3 spans 13 residues. Here the CDR3 reads CAIKGNSNQPQHF. In DNA form, the CDR3 reads TGTGCCATCAAAGGCAACAGCAATCAGCCCCAGCATTTT.

V and J are TRBV5-4 and TRBJ1-6; D is ambiguous. Germline V gives CDR1 SGHNT, CDR2 YYREEE (reference sequence). The length of the CDR3 is 15 residues. The V end was cut by 0 bases, the J end by 6 bases, with 10 bases between. In DNA form, the CDR3 reads TGTGCCAGCAGCTTGGTTTCAGAATTTAATTCACCCCTCCACTTT. Encoded protein: CASSLVSEFNSPLHF.

The rearrangement joins TRBV9 to TRBJ2-3; D call uncertain. This CDR3 contains 15 residues. Between the trimmed V and J ends, which lost 0 bases and 0 bases, there was a span of 8 bases. CDR1 SGDLS and CDR2 YYNGEE come from the germline V gene. DNA for the CDR3: TGTGCCAGCAGCGTAGGTGTAGATAGCACAGATACGCAGTATTTT. It is translated as CASSVGVDSTDTQYF.

The rearrangement uses TRBV6-5 and TRBJ1-2, with D possibly being TRBD1 (6 bases). The germline CDR1 and CDR2 sequences are MNHEY and SVGAGI. The CDR3 runs to 15 residues. With 6 bases removed from V and 10 bases from J, the gap between germline ends came to 24 bases. The CDR3, as DNA: TGTGCCAGCAGCCCCGGGGATCAGGGGACACCGCTCTACACCTTC. Protein sequence: CASSPGDQGTPLYTF.

J is TRBJ1-1 and V is TRBV2; weak D call: TRBD1 (5 bases). Germline V gene data show CDR1 as SNHLY and CDR2 as FYNNEI. Trimming shortened V by 6 bases and J by 1 base, and 15 bases separated the two germline ends. The CDR3 is 15 residues long. This CDR3 is CASRTSEGWNTEAFF. The CDR3, as DNA: TGTGCCAGCAGAACGTCTGAGGGGTGGAACACTGAAGCTTTCTTT.

The V gene is TRBV30, the J gene TRBJ2-2; 11 nucleotides agree with TRBD2. Per the germline V gene, CDR1 is GTSNPN and CDR2 is SVGIG (reference sequence). The CDR3 totals 14 residues. After removal of 8 bases from V and 0 bases from J, the junction contained 2 bases not matched to a gene. CDR3 in amino acids: CAATSGTNTGELFF. DNA of the CDR3: TGTGCCGCGACTAGCGGGACGAACACCGGGGAGCTGTTTTTT.

The genes are TRBV5-1 and TRBJ2-7; D might be TRBD1 (7 bases). Trimming pared 4 bases from V and 3 bases from J, leaving 11 bases between. The germline V gene encodes CDR1 SGHRS and CDR2 YFSETQ. CDR3 length: 13 amino acids. In DNA form, the CDR3 reads TGCGCCAGCAGCCCCAGGGGGGACTACGAGCAGTACTTC. As protein: CASSPRGDYEQYF.

This rearrangement joins TRBV7-2 to TRBJ1-1, with 9 positions matching TRBD1. The junction had 0 bases not matched to a gene; V was cut back by 1 base and J by 3 bases. Per the germline V gene, CDR1 is SGHTA and CDR2 is FQGNSA. The CDR3 has 14 amino acids. The CDR3 coding sequence is TGTGCCAGCAGCTTAGACAGGGGGCACACTGAAGCTTTCTTT. It encodes CASSLDRGHTEAFF.

This clone qualifies as medium-sized (0.01 to 0.1%). At one of its ends the junction is not consistent with the germline gene, which may arise from a read error. The rearrangement links TRBV12-3 or TRBV12-4 to TRBJ1-1, with a tentative D call TRBD1 (6 bases). CDR3 length: 13 amino acids. The CDR3 sequence is CASSGTGNAEAFF. CDR3 nucleotides: TGTGCCAGCAGTGGAACAGGGAACGCTGAAGCTTTCTTT.

V and J are TRBV6-5 and TRBJ2-3; TRBD1 matches at 10 bases. The germline CDR1 and CDR2 sequences are MNHEY and SVGAGI. The CDR3 consists of 14 residues. After removal of 5 bases from V and 4 bases from J, the junction contained 3 bases not matched to a gene. As DNA, the CDR3 is TGTGCCAGCAGTCAGGACAGGGGGTCAGATACGCAGTATTTT. Its translation: CASSQDRGSDTQYF.

CDR3 amino acids: CASSSGREETQYF. Written as DNA, the CDR3 is TGTGCCAGCAGCTCGGGACGAGAAGAGACCCAGTACTTC. This sequence joins TRBV5-4 and TRBJ2-5, with D perhaps assigned TRBD1 or TRBD2 (5 bases each). Germline CDR1 is SGHNT and CDR2 is YYREEE (reference sequence). This CDR3 spans 13 amino acids. V was shortened by 3 bases and J by 3 bases, with 9 bases between the two germline ends.

The chain employs TRBV7-3 and TRBJ1-1, with unresolved D. CDR3 length: 13 amino acids. CDR1 and CDR2 from the germline V gene are SGHTA and FQGTGA. Trimming took off 3 bases at V and 1 base at J, with 6 bases between the two ends. CDR3 sequence: CASSFGENTEAFF. DNA for the CDR3: TGTGCCAGCAGCTTTGGGGAGAACACTGAAGCTTTCTTT.

V is TRBV2 and J is TRBJ1-5; D is unclear. The V gene lost 7 bases and the J gene lost 1 base, with 8 bases spanning the gap. The germline V gene has CDR1 SNHLY and CDR2 FYNNEI. The CDR3 extends over 13 amino acids. CDR3 loop: CASTFASNQPQHF. CDR3 nucleotides: TGTGCCAGCACCTTCGCGAGCAATCAGCCCCAGCATTTT.